A selection of T cell receptor beta chains follows, all from one sample in a study of human T cells and chemical hapten exposure. One entry per CDR3 protein results from TCRdb running MiXCR on the RACE reads. This table holds approximately 80,000 distinct CDR3 sequences, over 8.5% found once. The sequencing used whole blood, collected in connection with sensitization to the hapten diphenylcyclopropenone (DPC). The receptors stem from a woman between 45 and 60 years old with alopecia areata. Some clones in this sample may be carry-over from other donors' samples. CDR3s include the opening cysteine and the closing phenylalanine or tryptophan. Each record gives: CDR3 protein, CDR3 DNA, D gene, V gene, clone size, J gene. A D gene is named only where the DNA matches it firmly. Clone size is stated in some rows and not others, as once, few, many or a class when expanded.

CDR3: CASIPRGPADTQYF
DNA: TGTGCCAGCATTCCACGGGGGCCCGCAGATACGCAGTATTTT
D: NA
V: TRBV6-2/TRBV6-3
size: few
J: TRBJ2-3

CDR3: CASSVQAGANVLTF
DNA: TGTGCCAGCAGTGTTCAAGCTGGGGCCAACGTCCTGACTTTC
D: NA
V: TRBV6-4
size: NA
J: TRBJ2-6

CDR3: CSVGAGGAGANVLTF
DNA: TGCAGCGTCGGCGCTGGGGGGGCTGGGGCCAACGTCCTGACTTTC
D: TRBD2
V: TRBV29-1
size: NA
J: TRBJ2-6

CDR3: CASSEQGGHYGYTF
DNA: TGTGCCAGCAGTGAGCAAGGTGGACACTATGGCTACACCTTC
D: NA
V: TRBV2
size: NA
J: TRBJ1-2

CDR3: CSARAGANTDTQYF
DNA: TGCAGTGCTAGAGCGGGGGCCAACACAGATACGCAGTATTTT
D: NA
V: TRBV20-1
size: few
J: TRBJ2-3

CDR3: CSAREGGGLSPLHF
DNA: TGCAGTGCTAGAGAGGGCGGAGGTTTATCACCCCTCCACTTT
D: NA
V: TRBV20-1
size: NA
J: TRBJ1-6

CDR3: CASSPRREEQFF
DNA: TGTGCCAGCTCACCTAGGCGGGAAGAGCAGTTCTTC
D: NA
V: TRBV18
size: few
J: TRBJ2-1

CDR3: CASTRQGTTEAFF
DNA: TGTGCCAGCACTCGACAGGGGACTACTGAAGCTTTCTTT
D: TRBD1
V: TRBV12-3/TRBV12-4
size: many
J: TRBJ1-1

CDR3: CASSHARSTEAFF
DNA: TGTGCCAGCAGCCACGCGAGGAGCACTGAAGCTTTCTTT
D: NA
V: TRBV3-1
size: NA
J: TRBJ1-1

CDR3: CSAELDRITEAFF
DNA: TGCAGTGCAGAACTGGACCGGATCACTGAAGCTTTCTTT
D: NA
V: TRBV20-1
size: few
J: TRBJ1-1

CDR3: CASSPKTSVSSDTQYF
DNA: TGTGCCAGCAGCCCGAAGACTAGCGTCTCGTCAGATACGCAGTATTTT
D: TRBD2
V: TRBV7-8
size: many
J: TRBJ2-3

CDR3: CASSTDWQLRSTQYF
DNA: TGTGCCAGCAGCACCGACTGGCAACTGCGGTCTACGCAGTATTTT
D: NA
V: TRBV6-5
size: NA
J: TRBJ2-3

CDR3: CASSSRPGRTEAFF
DNA: TGTGCCAGCAGCTCGAGACCGGGTAGGACTGAAGCTTTCTTT
D: NA
V: TRBV7-6
size: few
J: TRBJ1-1

CDR3: CASSPGVGYGYTF
DNA: TGTGCCAGCAGCCCGGGAGTTGGCTATGGCTACACCTTC
D: NA
V: TRBV11-2
size: many
J: TRBJ1-2

CDR3: CASSVESRADRNNSPLHF
DNA: TGTGCCAGCAGCGTAGAGTCGCGGGCAGACAGGAATAATTCACCCCTCCACTTT
D: NA
V: TRBV9
size: few
J: TRBJ1-6

CDR3: CASSVTGAVEQYF
DNA: TGTGCCAGCAGTGTTACAGGGGCCGTGGAGCAGTACTTC
D: TRBD1
V: TRBV25-1
size: few
J: TRBJ2-7

CDR3: CSARGGPGQGYSPLHF
DNA: TGCAGTGCTAGAGGCGGCCCGGGACAGGGTTATTCACCCCTCCACTTT
D: TRBD1
V: TRBV20-1
size: many
J: TRBJ1-6

CDR3: CASSERGAGSGYTQYF
DNA: TGTGCCAGCAGCGAGAGGGGCGCGGGCTCCGGCTATACGCAGTATTTT
D: NA
V: TRBV9
size: few
J: TRBJ2-3

CDR3: CASSRNTGTSGRGRFDEQFF
DNA: TGTGCCAGCAGCCGCAATACCGGGACTAGCGGGAGAGGACGGTTCGATGAGCAGTTCTTC
D: TRBD2
V: TRBV12-3/TRBV12-4
size: many
J: TRBJ2-1

CDR3: CASSWQLNTEAFF
DNA: TGTGCCAGCAGCTGGCAGTTGAACACTGAAGCTTTCTTT
D: NA
V: TRBV7-9
size: many
J: TRBJ1-1

CDR3: CASGRLVSYEQYF
DNA: TGTGCCAGCGGCCGACTAGTCTCCTACGAGCAGTACTTC
D: NA
V: TRBV28
size: NA
J: TRBJ2-7

CDR3: CASTSGNPDTQYF
DNA: TGTGCCAGTACTAGCGGGAACCCAGATACGCAGTATTTT
D: TRBD2
V: TRBV19
size: NA
J: TRBJ2-3

CDR3: CASSSCVWDTQYF
DNA: TGTGCCAGCAGCTCCTGCGTTTGGGATACGCAGTATTTT
D: NA
V: TRBV7-6
size: few
J: TRBJ2-3

CDR3: CATKSQETQYF
DNA: TGTGCCACCAAAAGTCAAGAGACCCAGTACTTC
D: NA
V: TRBV25-1
size: NA
J: TRBJ2-5

CDR3: CASSLGAGYSQPQHF
DNA: TGTGCCAGCAGCTTAGGCGCAGGGTATAGTCAGCCCCAGCATTTT
D: NA
V: TRBV7-2
size: once
J: TRBJ1-5

CDR3: CASSSNYYGYTF
DNA: TGTGCCAGCAGTTCCAACTACTATGGCTACACCTTC
D: NA
V: TRBV6-2/TRBV6-3
size: many
J: TRBJ1-2

CDR3: CASSFRTGGSYGYTF
DNA: TGTGCCAGCAGCTTCCGGACAGGGGGGAGCTATGGCTACACCTTC
D: TRBD1
V: TRBV5-4
size: few
J: TRBJ1-2

CDR3: CASSPSGFPQHF
DNA: TGTGCCAGCAGTCCGTCAGGGTTCCCCCAGCATTTT
D: NA
V: TRBV12-3/TRBV12-4
size: few
J: TRBJ1-5

CDR3: CASSRSGTAAAERGSVLF
DNA: TGTGCCAGCAGCCGAAGCGGCACGGCGGCTGCCGAACGAGGGAGTGTACTCTTC
D: NA
V: TRBV7-9
size: many
J: TRBJ2-1

CDR3: CASSSNRGNNSPLHF
DNA: TGTGCCAGCAGTTCCAACAGGGGAAATAATTCACCCCTCCACTTT
D: TRBD1
V: TRBV6-5
size: NA
J: TRBJ1-6

CDR3: CASSVDRGKYEQYF
DNA: TGTGCCAGCTCAGTCGACAGGGGAAAGTACGAGCAGTACTTC
D: TRBD1
V: TRBV18
size: few
J: TRBJ2-7

CDR3: CASSPNQGRGTNYEQYF
DNA: TGTGCCAGCTCACCAAATCAAGGGCGGGGGACAAACTACGAGCAGTACTTC
D: NA
V: TRBV18
size: NA
J: TRBJ2-7

CDR3: CSVVGGSFDEQYF
DNA: TGCAGCGTCGTGGGCGGGAGCTTCGACGAGCAGTACTTC
D: TRBD2
V: TRBV29-1
size: many
J: TRBJ2-7

CDR3: CASSPSTSGGLLSGELFF
DNA: TGTGCCAGCAGCCCCTCGACTAGCGGGGGCCTTCTTAGCGGGGAGCTGTTTTTT
D: TRBD2
V: TRBV7-3
size: many
J: TRBJ2-2

CDR3: CASSVAGTGELFF
DNA: TGTGCCAGCAGCGTAGCAGGGACCGGGGAGCTGTTTTTT
D: NA
V: TRBV9
size: many
J: TRBJ2-2

CDR3: CASSPSMNTEAFF
DNA: TGTGCCAGCTCACCCAGTATGAACACTGAAGCTTTCTTT
D: NA
V: TRBV18
size: many
J: TRBJ1-1

CDR3: CASSYLWGAEGNTIYF
DNA: TGTGCCAGCAGTTACTTGTGGGGGGCGGAGGGAAACACCATATATTTT
D: NA
V: TRBV6-5
size: NA
J: TRBJ1-3

CDR3: CASSYFQGTGELFF
DNA: TGTGCCAGCAGTTACTTTCAGGGGACCGGGGAGCTGTTTTTT
D: NA
V: TRBV6-2/TRBV6-3
size: many
J: TRBJ2-2

CDR3: CASSQVGSGRDEAFF
DNA: TGTGCCAGCAGCCAAGTAGGGTCGGGGAGGGATGAAGCTTTCTTT
D: NA
V: TRBV4-2
size: NA
J: TRBJ1-1

CDR3: CASSLGQGANSPLHF
DNA: TGTGCCAGCAGCTTAGGACAGGGGGCTAATTCACCCCTCCACTTT
D: TRBD1
V: TRBV7-8
size: many
J: TRBJ1-6

CDR3: CSAGAQYF
DNA: TGCAGCGCTGGGGCCCAGTACTTC
D: NA
V: TRBV29-1
size: few
J: TRBJ2-5

CDR3: CASSRQGTWGTEAFF
DNA: TGTGCCAGCAGTCGACAGGGGACGTGGGGGACTGAAGCTTTCTTT
D: TRBD1
V: TRBV2
size: NA
J: TRBJ1-1

CDR3: CASSYSPPMNTEAFF
DNA: TGTGCCAGCAGTTACTCTCCCCCCATGAACACTGAAGCTTTCTTT
D: NA
V: TRBV6-2/TRBV6-3
size: NA
J: TRBJ1-1

CDR3: CASRTSSYEQYF
DNA: TGTGCCAGCAGAACGAGTTCCTACGAGCAGTACTTC
D: NA
V: TRBV6-2/TRBV6-3
size: NA
J: TRBJ2-7

CDR3: CASSGTMNSEQFF
DNA: TGTGCCAGCAGCGGGACGATGAACTCTGAGCAGTTCTTC
D: NA
V: TRBV9
size: NA
J: TRBJ2-1

CDR3: CASTPWGSGRTDTQYF
DNA: TGTGCCAGCACCCCCTGGGGTAGCGGGAGAACAGATACGCAGTATTTT
D: TRBD2
V: TRBV6-5
size: many
J: TRBJ2-3

CDR3: CAAGLGYEQYF
DNA: TGTGCCGCCGGACTCGGCTACGAGCAGTACTTC
D: NA
V: TRBV3-1
size: many
J: TRBJ2-7

CDR3: CASSFGLAGTSYNEQFF
DNA: TGTGCCAGCAGCTTTGGACTAGCGGGAACCTCCTACAATGAGCAGTTCTTC
D: TRBD2
V: TRBV6-1
size: few
J: TRBJ2-1